These T cell receptor beta chains were read from a single sample in a study of HIV-infected patients and healthy controls. A single record per CDR3 protein comes from TCRdb applying MiXCR to the 5' RACE reads. This table has about 15,000 distinct CDR3 sequences, 6.5% to 7.5% appearing once. The sequencing sample was made of blood. The receptors originated from an adult in good health. CDR3s include the opening cysteine and the closing phenylalanine or tryptophan. Each record gives: J gene, D gene, V gene, clone size, CDR3 DNA, CDR3 protein. The D gene is left open where the match is weak. Clone size, where shown, is once, few, many, or a class for clones that have expanded.

J gene: TRBJ2-7
D gene: NA
V gene: TRBV14
clone size: medium-sized
CDR3 DNA: TGTGCCAGCAGCCGGGGTAGGACAGAAGACTACGAGCAGTACTTC
CDR3 protein: CASSRGRTEDYEQYF

J gene: TRBJ2-2
D gene: TRBD2
V gene: TRBV4-3
clone size: many
CDR3 DNA: TGCGCCAGCAGCCAAGTCGAACTAGCGGGAGGTACCGGGGAGCTGTTTTTT
CDR3 protein: CASSQVELAGGTGELFF

J gene: TRBJ2-7
D gene: NA
V gene: TRBV4-3
clone size: medium-sized
CDR3 DNA: TGCGCCAGCAGCCAAGGTTTTGGGGCCTACGAGCAGTACTTC
CDR3 protein: CASSQGFGAYEQYF

J gene: TRBJ2-1
D gene: NA
V gene: TRBV29-1
clone size: many
CDR3 DNA: TGCAGCGTCCCCCCTTATAGGAACAATGAGCAGTTCTTC
CDR3 protein: CSVPPYRNNEQFF

J gene: TRBJ2-7
D gene: NA
V gene: TRBV27
clone size: many
CDR3 DNA: TGTGCCAGCAGGGGTCAGTTCAGAAGCTACGAGCAGTACTTC
CDR3 protein: CASRGQFRSYEQYF

J gene: TRBJ1-3
D gene: NA
V gene: TRBV12-3/TRBV12-4
clone size: many
CDR3 DNA: TGTGCCAGCAGTTTTGCAGGGCCCGGAAACACCATATATTTT
CDR3 protein: CASSFAGPGNTIYF

J gene: TRBJ2-5
D gene: TRBD2
V gene: TRBV20-1
clone size: many
CDR3 DNA: TGCAGTGCTAGTCTAGCGGGGGACCCGGTAGGAGAGACCCAGTACTTC
CDR3 protein: CSASLAGDPVGETQYF

J gene: TRBJ1-1
D gene: NA
V gene: TRBV4-2
clone size: few
CDR3 DNA: TGTGCCAGCAGCCAAGAGGGGGACACTGAAGCTTTCTTT
CDR3 protein: CASSQEGDTEAFF

J gene: TRBJ2-4
D gene: NA
V gene: TRBV2
clone size: many
CDR3 DNA: TGTGCCAGCCTATTCGGTTTAGCCAAAAACATTCAGTACTTC
CDR3 protein: CASLFGLAKNIQYF

J gene: TRBJ2-3
D gene: NA
V gene: TRBV19
clone size: NA
CDR3 DNA: TGTGCCAGTAGCATCAGGGCGGGGGATACGCAGTATTTT
CDR3 protein: CASSIRAGDTQYF

J gene: TRBJ1-1
D gene: NA
V gene: TRBV20-1
clone size: many
CDR3 DNA: TGCAGTGCGTATAGGGTCACTGAAGCTTTCTTT
CDR3 protein: CSAYRVTEAFF

J gene: TRBJ2-2
D gene: TRBD2
V gene: TRBV25-1
clone size: many
CDR3 DNA: TGTGCCAGCAGTTTAGCGGGTTTCACCGGGGAGCTGTTTTTT
CDR3 protein: CASSLAGFTGELFF

J gene: TRBJ2-7
D gene: TRBD2
V gene: TRBV5-4
clone size: few
CDR3 DNA: TGTGCCAGCAGCTCCGATCCTCGAGCGGGAGACGAGCAGTACTTC
CDR3 protein: CASSSDPRAGDEQYF

J gene: TRBJ2-6
D gene: NA
V gene: TRBV5-4
clone size: many
CDR3 DNA: TGTGCCAGCAGCTTGGCAGGGCGGGCTGGGGCCAACGTCCTGACTTTC
CDR3 protein: CASSLAGRAGANVLTF

J gene: TRBJ1-1
D gene: NA
V gene: TRBV29-1
clone size: medium-sized
CDR3 DNA: TGCAGCGTTGAAAGGGAGTCTGCCACTGAAGCTTTCTTT
CDR3 protein: CSVERESATEAFF

J gene: TRBJ2-1
D gene: TRBD2
V gene: TRBV19
clone size: many
CDR3 DNA: TGTGCCAGTAGCCTGGGACTAGCGGGGGGAAGCTCCTACAATGAGCGGTTCTTC
CDR3 protein: CASSLGLAGGSSYNERFF